This record looks at one T cell receptor beta chain sequence and its context. Its matching antigen is unknown. V lost 2 bases, J lost 3 bases, and 16 bases lay in between. CDR1 is KGHSH and CDR2 is LQKENI in the germline V gene. The CDR3 extends over 16 amino acids. This sample was included in a study of cytomegalovirus exposure and HLA in healthy donors. The study's findings and limits: Of the V segments, some could not be distinguished, including TRBV6-2 and TRBV6-3, and were excluded.

Amplification used 60 Vbeta primers and 13 Jbeta primers. The repertoire was sequenced with immunoSEQ multiplex PCR; TCRdb's copy has only in-frame clones and lacks some. The data show about 120,000 clones, with roughly 72% seen just once and roughly 7% held by the top ten. What was sequenced was PBMCs. The gene calls are TRBV18 and TRBJ2-5, with a weak D call TRBD1 (5 bases). This clonotype was sampled from a male donor in good health and CMV-seronegative. The CDR3 reads CASSPLFAGLEETQYF. DNA of the CDR3: TGTGCCAGCTCACCATTATTTGCAGGGCTGGAAGAGACCCAGTACTTC.